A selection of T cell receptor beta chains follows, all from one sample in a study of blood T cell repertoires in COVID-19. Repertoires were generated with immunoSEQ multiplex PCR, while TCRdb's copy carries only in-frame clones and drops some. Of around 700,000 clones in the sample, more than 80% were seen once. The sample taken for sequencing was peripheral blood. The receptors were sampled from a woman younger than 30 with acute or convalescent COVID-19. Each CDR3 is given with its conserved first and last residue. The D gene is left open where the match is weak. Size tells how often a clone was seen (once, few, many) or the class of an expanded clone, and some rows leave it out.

cdr3_nt: TGTGCCAGCAGCGCTTCCACCCTGCGGGACTATGGCTACACCTTC
cdr3_aa: CASSASTLRDYGYTF
clone_size: -
d_call: -
j_call: TRBJ1-2
v_call: TRBV7-8

cdr3_nt: TGTGCCAGCCGCACAGGGTACGGGGCCAACGTCCTGACTTTC
cdr3_aa: CASRTGYGANVLTF
clone_size: once
d_call: -
j_call: TRBJ2-6
v_call: TRBV10-3

cdr3_nt: TGTGCCAGCAGCTCTCAAGGGGGCATATTCCCTTCCTACGAGCAGTACTTC
cdr3_aa: CASSSQGGIFPSYEQYF
clone_size: -
d_call: TRBD1
j_call: TRBJ2-7
v_call: TRBV7-2

cdr3_nt: TGTGCCAGCAGCTTAGTGCGTCCGGCGGGGCATGAAAAACTGTTTTTT
cdr3_aa: CASSLVRPAGHEKLFF
clone_size: -
d_call: -
j_call: TRBJ1-4
v_call: TRBV7-9

cdr3_nt: TGTGCCAGCAGCTGGTGGCCTAGCGGGTGGACCTACGAGCAGTACTTC
cdr3_aa: CASSWWPSGWTYEQYF
clone_size: -
d_call: TRBD2
j_call: TRBJ2-7
v_call: TRBV28

cdr3_nt: TGTGCCAGCAGCGACTCTCCTAACTCCTACAATGAGCAGTTCTTC
cdr3_aa: CASSDSPNSYNEQFF
clone_size: -
d_call: -
j_call: TRBJ2-1
v_call: TRBV9

cdr3_nt: TGTGCCAGCAGTGGCGCAGATACGCAGTATTTT
cdr3_aa: CASSGADTQYF
clone_size: -
d_call: -
j_call: TRBJ2-3
v_call: TRBV2

cdr3_nt: TGTGCCACATTTAATCCAGGGGGATATAGCAATCAGCCCCAGCATTTT
cdr3_aa: CATFNPGGYSNQPQHF
clone_size: -
d_call: TRBD1
j_call: TRBJ1-5
v_call: TRBV19

cdr3_nt: TGTGCCAGCGACAGGGGTTTCTCTGGAAACACCATATATTTT
cdr3_aa: CASDRGFSGNTIYF
clone_size: -
d_call: TRBD1
j_call: TRBJ1-3
v_call: TRBV2

cdr3_nt: TGTGCCAGCTCACCACCGTCCGGGACTAGCGGCTACAATGAGCAGTTCTTC
cdr3_aa: CASSPPSGTSGYNEQFF
clone_size: -
d_call: TRBD2
j_call: TRBJ2-1
v_call: TRBV18

cdr3_nt: TGCAGCGTTTTAGGCGGGGACGGAGGGTCCTCTAACTATGGCTACACCTTC
cdr3_aa: CSVLGGDGGSSNYGYTF
clone_size: -
d_call: -
j_call: TRBJ1-2
v_call: TRBV29-1

cdr3_nt: TGTGCCAGCAGCGTAGGGGACAGTAGCAATCAGCCCCAGCATTTT
cdr3_aa: CASSVGDSSNQPQHF
clone_size: few
d_call: TRBD1
j_call: TRBJ1-5
v_call: TRBV9

cdr3_nt: TGTGCCAGCAGCTACGAGGCCGGGACAGCCTCTGAAGCTTTCTTT
cdr3_aa: CASSYEAGTASEAFF
clone_size: -
d_call: TRBD1
j_call: TRBJ1-1
v_call: TRBV6-5

cdr3_nt: TGTGCCAGTCAGGGGCGAGGTCAGCCCCAGCATTTT
cdr3_aa: CASQGRGQPQHF
clone_size: few
d_call: -
j_call: TRBJ1-5
v_call: TRBV6-5

cdr3_nt: TGTGCCAGTAGTATTAGGGGCCCCAAAGGGAACTATGGCTACACCTTC
cdr3_aa: CASSIRGPKGNYGYTF
clone_size: -
d_call: -
j_call: TRBJ1-2
v_call: TRBV19

cdr3_nt: TGTGCCAGCAGTTTTCTCGAGGGCTACACCTTC
cdr3_aa: CASSFLEGYTF
clone_size: -
d_call: -
j_call: TRBJ1-2
v_call: TRBV12-3/TRBV12-4

cdr3_nt: TGTGCCAGCAGGAGGGAGGGTGCCGAGCAGTACTTC
cdr3_aa: CASRREGAEQYF
clone_size: -
d_call: TRBD2
j_call: TRBJ2-7
v_call: TRBV2

cdr3_nt: TGTGCCAGCAGCCGGGATCAGAACAGGGGGAACACTGAAGCTTTCTTT
cdr3_aa: CASSRDQNRGNTEAFF
clone_size: -
d_call: TRBD1
j_call: TRBJ1-1
v_call: TRBV5-4

cdr3_nt: TGTGCCAGCTCACCGGTTAAGGGGGTAACTGAAGCTTTCTTT
cdr3_aa: CASSPVKGVTEAFF
clone_size: -
d_call: -
j_call: TRBJ1-1
v_call: TRBV18

cdr3_nt: TGTGCCAGCAGCTCCCTAGGGCTAGCGGGGGGCTATGAGCAGTTCTTC
cdr3_aa: CASSSLGLAGGYEQFF
clone_size: -
d_call: TRBD2
j_call: TRBJ2-1
v_call: TRBV13

cdr3_nt: TGTGCCAGCAGCTTAAGCGGAGACACAGATACGCAGTATTTT
cdr3_aa: CASSLSGDTDTQYF
clone_size: -
d_call: -
j_call: TRBJ2-3
v_call: TRBV7-6

cdr3_nt: TGTGCCACCAGTCCATTTGGAGAGGGGGCTTACACTGAAGCTTTCTTT
cdr3_aa: CATSPFGEGAYTEAFF
clone_size: -
d_call: TRBD1
j_call: TRBJ1-1
v_call: TRBV24-1

cdr3_nt: TGTGCCAGCAGCCCCCAGGGGTTCTACGAGCAGTACTTC
cdr3_aa: CASSPQGFYEQYF
clone_size: -
d_call: -
j_call: TRBJ2-7
v_call: TRBV9

cdr3_nt: TGCAGCGCCGCCGGGACAGGATTCCACGAGCAGTACTTC
cdr3_aa: CSAAGTGFHEQYF
clone_size: once
d_call: TRBD1
j_call: TRBJ2-7
v_call: TRBV29-1

cdr3_nt: TGCAGCGTTGATGGGGCGGACAGGCAGAAGCTCTATGGCTACACCTTC
cdr3_aa: CSVDGADRQKLYGYTF
clone_size: -
d_call: TRBD1
j_call: TRBJ1-2
v_call: TRBV29-1

cdr3_nt: TGTGCCATTCGGGGTATGGGGTTCAATCAGCCCCAGCATTTT
cdr3_aa: CAIRGMGFNQPQHF
clone_size: -
d_call: -
j_call: TRBJ1-5
v_call: TRBV6-5

cdr3_nt: TGTGCCACCTCACTAGCGGGGGGCCTCTACGAGCAGTACTTC
cdr3_aa: CATSLAGGLYEQYF
clone_size: -
d_call: TRBD2
j_call: TRBJ2-7
v_call: TRBV7-2

cdr3_nt: TGTGCCAGCAGCCCAGGACAGGGGAATTCACCCCTCCACTTT
cdr3_aa: CASSPGQGNSPLHF
clone_size: -
d_call: TRBD1
j_call: TRBJ1-6
v_call: TRBV5-6

cdr3_nt: TGTGCCAGCTTGATAGGACTGAATAATTCACCCCTCCACTTT
cdr3_aa: CASLIGLNNSPLHF
clone_size: -
d_call: -
j_call: TRBJ1-6
v_call: TRBV2

cdr3_nt: TGTGCCAGCAGCTTAGGACAGACCTATAATTCACCCCTCCACTTT
cdr3_aa: CASSLGQTYNSPLHF
clone_size: once
d_call: -
j_call: TRBJ1-6
v_call: TRBV11-2

cdr3_nt: TGTGCCAGCAGCCGGTCGGCTGAAGCTTTCTTT
cdr3_aa: CASSRSAEAFF
clone_size: -
d_call: -
j_call: TRBJ1-1
v_call: TRBV7-8

cdr3_nt: TGTGCCAGTAGTACCTCTCCTCGGGGTAGTTATGGCTACACCTTC
cdr3_aa: CASSTSPRGSYGYTF
clone_size: -
d_call: -
j_call: TRBJ1-2
v_call: TRBV19

cdr3_nt: TGTGCCAGCAGCTTATTTCCCGTTCAGGGGGTGGGTGAAGCTTTCTTT
cdr3_aa: CASSLFPVQGVGEAFF
clone_size: -
d_call: TRBD1
j_call: TRBJ1-1
v_call: TRBV7-9

cdr3_nt: TGTGCCAGCAGCCCGACAGGGGCTAAACCCACTGAAGCTTTCTTT
cdr3_aa: CASSPTGAKPTEAFF
clone_size: -
d_call: TRBD1
j_call: TRBJ1-1
v_call: TRBV14

cdr3_nt: TGCGCCAGCAGCCAAGATCCCGGGACAGGACCCGAAAAACTGTTTTTT
cdr3_aa: CASSQDPGTGPEKLFF
clone_size: -
d_call: TRBD1
j_call: TRBJ1-4
v_call: TRBV4-3

cdr3_nt: TGTGCCAGCAGTTACTCACGGACAGGGGGAAACTATGGCTACACCTTC
cdr3_aa: CASSYSRTGGNYGYTF
clone_size: many
d_call: TRBD1
j_call: TRBJ1-2
v_call: TRBV6-5

cdr3_nt: TGTGCCAGCAGCCCAGAAGGGACAGGGCAGTACTTC
cdr3_aa: CASSPEGTGQYF
clone_size: -
d_call: TRBD1
j_call: TRBJ2-7
v_call: TRBV9

cdr3_nt: TGTGCCTGGAAACCTTCCGGCTCTGGAAACACCATATATTTT
cdr3_aa: CAWKPSGSGNTIYF
clone_size: -
d_call: -
j_call: TRBJ1-3
v_call: TRBV30

cdr3_nt: TGTGCCAGCAGTTTATCCGGCAGGGATGGCTACACCTTC
cdr3_aa: CASSLSGRDGYTF
clone_size: -
d_call: -
j_call: TRBJ1-2
v_call: TRBV28

cdr3_nt: TGTGCCAGCAGTGAAGCGGCAGGGGGCAAGGAGAATCAGCCCCAGCATTTT
cdr3_aa: CASSEAAGGKENQPQHF
clone_size: -
d_call: TRBD1
j_call: TRBJ1-5
v_call: TRBV6-1

cdr3_nt: TGTGCCAGCAGCTTTGAGGATTTAGGAGCTTTCTTT
cdr3_aa: CASSFEDLGAFF
clone_size: -
d_call: -
j_call: TRBJ1-1
v_call: TRBV7-9

cdr3_nt: TGTGCCAGCAGTTTAGACAGGGGGGCTAACTATGGCTACACCTTC
cdr3_aa: CASSLDRGANYGYTF
clone_size: -
d_call: TRBD1
j_call: TRBJ1-2
v_call: TRBV27

cdr3_nt: TGTGCCAGCAGTTACTCGCGAAACGGGGATGGGCAGTACTTC
cdr3_aa: CASSYSRNGDGQYF
clone_size: -
d_call: -
j_call: TRBJ2-7
v_call: TRBV6-5

cdr3_nt: TGTGCCAGCAGCGCGCGGGACAGGGGCTACGAGCAGTACTTC
cdr3_aa: CASSARDRGYEQYF
clone_size: -
d_call: TRBD1
j_call: TRBJ2-7
v_call: TRBV5-4

cdr3_nt: TGTGCCAGCAGCTTAGATCTGACTATTCAGTACTTC
cdr3_aa: CASSLDLTIQYF
clone_size: -
d_call: -
j_call: TRBJ2-4
v_call: TRBV11-2

cdr3_nt: TGTGCCAGCAGTTACCCAGGGACAGCAAAAGTCTACGAGCAGTACTTC
cdr3_aa: CASSYPGTAKVYEQYF
clone_size: -
d_call: TRBD1
j_call: TRBJ2-7
v_call: TRBV6-2/TRBV6-3

cdr3_nt: TGTGCCAGCAGCGCCAGACAGGGTCAAGAGCAGTACTTC
cdr3_aa: CASSARQGQEQYF
clone_size: -
d_call: TRBD1
j_call: TRBJ2-7
v_call: TRBV7-2

cdr3_nt: TGTGCCAGCAGCCAAGCCCACCGGACTGACTATGGCTACACCTTC
cdr3_aa: CASSQAHRTDYGYTF
clone_size: -
d_call: -
j_call: TRBJ1-2
v_call: TRBV3-1/TRBV3-2

cdr3_nt: TGTGCCAGCAGTCCCGGGACATATAGCAATCAGCCCCAGCATTTT
cdr3_aa: CASSPGTYSNQPQHF
clone_size: -
d_call: -
j_call: TRBJ1-5
v_call: TRBV6-5

cdr3_nt: TGTGCCATCGGGGAGGAAGTCGACTTCGGCTACACCTTC
cdr3_aa: CAIGEEVDFGYTF
clone_size: -
d_call: -
j_call: TRBJ1-2
v_call: TRBV10-3

cdr3_nt: TGTGCCAGCGGTTCGTGGGAGCAGAACACTGAAGCTTTCTTT
cdr3_aa: CASGSWEQNTEAFF
clone_size: -
d_call: -
j_call: TRBJ1-1
v_call: TRBV27

cdr3_nt: TGTGCCAGCAGCACCGGTGGGGCCGCGGAGACCCAGTACTTC
cdr3_aa: CASSTGGAAETQYF
clone_size: -
d_call: -
j_call: TRBJ2-5
v_call: TRBV7-6

cdr3_nt: TGTGCCAGCACCCTACAGGGGCGTTCCACAGATACGCAGTATTTT
cdr3_aa: CASTLQGRSTDTQYF
clone_size: -
d_call: TRBD1
j_call: TRBJ2-3
v_call: TRBV6-5

cdr3_nt: TGTGCCAGTAGTAAGGTAGCGGGGGGCGGCGTGACCCAGTACTTC
cdr3_aa: CASSKVAGGGVTQYF
clone_size: -
d_call: TRBD2
j_call: TRBJ2-5
v_call: TRBV19

cdr3_nt: TGTGCCAGCAGTGACTCGAGGGCAACCGGGGCCAACGTCCTGACTTTC
cdr3_aa: CASSDSRATGANVLTF
clone_size: -
d_call: -
j_call: TRBJ2-6
v_call: TRBV6-4

cdr3_nt: TGTGCCAGCAGCCGGCTAGCGGGGGGACTTTACGAGCAGTACTTC
cdr3_aa: CASSRLAGGLYEQYF
clone_size: once
d_call: TRBD2
j_call: TRBJ2-7
v_call: TRBV5-6

cdr3_nt: TGTGCCAGTAGTATAGGGGCAGGGTGGTACACTGAAGCTTTCTTT
cdr3_aa: CASSIGAGWYTEAFF
clone_size: -
d_call: -
j_call: TRBJ1-1
v_call: TRBV19